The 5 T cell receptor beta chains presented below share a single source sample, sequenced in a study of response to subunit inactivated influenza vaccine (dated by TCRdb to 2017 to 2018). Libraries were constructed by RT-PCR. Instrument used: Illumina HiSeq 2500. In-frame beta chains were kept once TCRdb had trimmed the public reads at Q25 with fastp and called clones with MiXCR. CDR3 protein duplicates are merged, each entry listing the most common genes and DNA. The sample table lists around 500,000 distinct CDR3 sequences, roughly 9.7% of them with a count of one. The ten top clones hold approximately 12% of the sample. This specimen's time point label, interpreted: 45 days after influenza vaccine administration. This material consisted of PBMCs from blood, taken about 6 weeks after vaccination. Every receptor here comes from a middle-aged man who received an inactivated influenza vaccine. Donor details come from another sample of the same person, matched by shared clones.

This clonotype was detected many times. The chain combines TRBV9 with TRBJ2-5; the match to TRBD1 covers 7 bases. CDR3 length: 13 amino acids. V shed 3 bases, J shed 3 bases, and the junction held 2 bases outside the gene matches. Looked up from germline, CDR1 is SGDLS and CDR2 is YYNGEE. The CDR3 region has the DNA TGTGCCAGCAGCGCAACAGGGGAAGAGACCCAGTACTTC. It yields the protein CASSATGEETQYF.

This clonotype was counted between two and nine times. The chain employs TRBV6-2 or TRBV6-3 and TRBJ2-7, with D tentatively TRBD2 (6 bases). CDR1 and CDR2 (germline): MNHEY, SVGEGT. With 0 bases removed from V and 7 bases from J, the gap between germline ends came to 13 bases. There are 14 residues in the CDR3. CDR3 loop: CASSYSGGNREQYF. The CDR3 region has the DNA TGTGCCAGCAGTTACTCAGGCGGGAATAGAGAGCAGTACTTC.

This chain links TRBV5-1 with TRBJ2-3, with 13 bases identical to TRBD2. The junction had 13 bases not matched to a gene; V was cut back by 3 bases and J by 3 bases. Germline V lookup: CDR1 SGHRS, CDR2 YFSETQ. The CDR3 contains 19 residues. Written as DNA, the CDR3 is TGCGCCAGCAGCTGGACTAGCGGGAGAGAAGGGAGTTGGACAGATACGCAGTATTTT. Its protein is CASSWTSGREGSWTDTQYF.

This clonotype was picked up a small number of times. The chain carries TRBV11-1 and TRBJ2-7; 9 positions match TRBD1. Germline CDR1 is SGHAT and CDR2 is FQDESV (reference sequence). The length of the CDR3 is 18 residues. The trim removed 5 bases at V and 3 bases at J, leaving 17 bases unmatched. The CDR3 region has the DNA TGTGCCAGCAGCGGGGACAGGGTCGATCCCTTTAGCTTCTACGAGCAGTACTTC. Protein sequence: CASSGDRVDPFSFYEQYF.

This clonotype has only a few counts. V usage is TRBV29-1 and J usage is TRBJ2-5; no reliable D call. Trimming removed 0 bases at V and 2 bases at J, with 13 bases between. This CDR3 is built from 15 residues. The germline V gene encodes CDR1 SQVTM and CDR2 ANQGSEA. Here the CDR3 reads CSVEDRREKQETQYF. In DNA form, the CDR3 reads TGCAGCGTTGAAGATCGTAGAGAGAAGCAAGAGACCCAGTACTTC.